This entry concerns a single T cell receptor beta chain. The time point was: blood at routine non-recurrence follow-up after resection. From tumor, nontumor lung or frozen PBMC, whole RNA was taken unsorted for sequencing. The sample comes from a study of spatial heterogeneity in lung cancer. Study summary: In cases with available follow-up PBMC samples, these were sequenced at a median of approximately 2 years after resection.

MiXCR was run by TCRdb on the 5' RACE reads, yielding one entry per CDR3 protein. The table includes under 75,000 distinct CDR3 sequences, about 9.5% detected once. Germline V gene data show CDR1 as DFQATT and CDR2 as SNEGSKA (reference sequence). There are 14 residues in the CDR3. The V and J ends lost 5 bases and 1 base, in that order; junction bases with no gene match: 8. V and J are TRBV20-1 and TRBJ2-7; 7 nucleotides match TRBD2. The receptor was isolated from a female donor with early-stage non-small cell lung cancer. The material sequenced was PBMCs, taken at follow-up. The CDR3 DNA reads as TGCAGTGCTTCCTCTAGCGGACTATCCTACGAGCAGTACTTC. It translates to CSASSSGLSYEQYF.